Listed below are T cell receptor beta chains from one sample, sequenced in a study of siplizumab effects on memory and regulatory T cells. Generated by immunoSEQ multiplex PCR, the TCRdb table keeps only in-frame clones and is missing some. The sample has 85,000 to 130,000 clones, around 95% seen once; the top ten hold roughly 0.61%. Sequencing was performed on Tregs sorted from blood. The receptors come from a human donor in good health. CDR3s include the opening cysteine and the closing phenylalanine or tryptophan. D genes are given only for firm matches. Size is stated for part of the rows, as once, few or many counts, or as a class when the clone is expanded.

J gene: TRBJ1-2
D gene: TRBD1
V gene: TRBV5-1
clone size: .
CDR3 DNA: TGCGCCAGCAGCCGGGACAGAGGTTATGGCTACACCTTC
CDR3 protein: CASSRDRGYGYTF

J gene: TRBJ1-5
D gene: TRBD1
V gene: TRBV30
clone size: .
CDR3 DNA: TGTGCCTGGAAAGTTCGGGACAGGACGAATCAGCCCCAGCATTTT
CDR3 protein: CAWKVRDRTNQPQHF

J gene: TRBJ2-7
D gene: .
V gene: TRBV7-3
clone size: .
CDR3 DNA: TGTGCCAGCAGCCGAGGACCCAAGGAAGGGCAGTACTTC
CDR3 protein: CASSRGPKEGQYF

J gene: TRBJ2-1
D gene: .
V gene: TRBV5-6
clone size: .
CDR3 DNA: TGTGCCAGCAGCCCGGGGAGTCTCAATGAGCAGTTCTTC
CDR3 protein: CASSPGSLNEQFF

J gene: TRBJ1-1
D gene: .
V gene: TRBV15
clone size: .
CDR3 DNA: TGTGCCACCAGCAGTATAATGAACACTGAAGCTTTCTTT
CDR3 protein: CATSSIMNTEAFF

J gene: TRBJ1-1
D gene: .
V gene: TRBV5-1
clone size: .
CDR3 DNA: TGCGCCAGCAGCTTGGGAATGATGAACACTGAAGCTTTCTTT
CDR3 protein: CASSLGMMNTEAFF

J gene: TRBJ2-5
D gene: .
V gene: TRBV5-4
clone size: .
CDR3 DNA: TGTGCCAGCAGCCAGGACAGTTGGGAAGAGACCCAGTACTTC
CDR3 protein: CASSQDSWEETQYF

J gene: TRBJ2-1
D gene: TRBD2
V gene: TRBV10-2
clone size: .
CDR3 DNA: TGCGCCAGCAGTGAGAAGTCTTATGCTAGCGGGATTAGGAATGAGCAGTTCTTC
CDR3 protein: CASSEKSYASGIRNEQFF

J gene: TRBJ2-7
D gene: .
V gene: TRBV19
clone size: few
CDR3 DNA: TGTGCCAGTAGTCAGGGATTTGGACCCCGCGAGATCTCCTACGAGCAGTACTTC
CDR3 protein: CASSQGFGPREISYEQYF

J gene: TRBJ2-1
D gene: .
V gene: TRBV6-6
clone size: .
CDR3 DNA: TGTGCCAGCAGTTACTCGAGCTCCAATGAGCAGTTCTTC
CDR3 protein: CASSYSSSNEQFF

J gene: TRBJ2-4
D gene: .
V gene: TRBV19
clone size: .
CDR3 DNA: TGTGCCAGTAGCGAAGCTAGGAGAAACATTCAGTACTTC
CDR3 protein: CASSEARRNIQYF

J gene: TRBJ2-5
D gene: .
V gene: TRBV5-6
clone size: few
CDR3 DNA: TGTGCCAGCAGCCCGCTCGGGACCCTTGCCCCAGAGACCCAGTACTTC
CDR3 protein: CASSPLGTLAPETQYF

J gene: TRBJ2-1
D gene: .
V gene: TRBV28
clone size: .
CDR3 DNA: TGTGCCAGCAGTTTACTGGGCCTAGTCCCCTACAATGAGCAGTTCTTC
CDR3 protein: CASSLLGLVPYNEQFF

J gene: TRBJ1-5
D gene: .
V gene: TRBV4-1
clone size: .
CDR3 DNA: TGCGCCAGCAGCCTACGGGCGGCGGGGATCCAGCCCCAGCATTTT
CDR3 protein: CASSLRAAGIQPQHF

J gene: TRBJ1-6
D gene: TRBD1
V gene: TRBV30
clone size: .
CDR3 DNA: TGTGCCTGGGACCGGGACAGGGGCTCGTCACCCCTCCACTTT
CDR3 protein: CAWDRDRGSSPLHF

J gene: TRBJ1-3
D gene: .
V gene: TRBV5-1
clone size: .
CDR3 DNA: TGCGCCAGCAGCCTTATAGGACAGAGCTCTGGAAACACCATATATTTT
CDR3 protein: CASSLIGQSSGNTIYF

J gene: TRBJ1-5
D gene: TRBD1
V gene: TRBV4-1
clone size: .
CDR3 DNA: TGCGCCAGCAGCCAAAAGGGGACTTTGGGACAGGGGGGCAATCAGCCCCAGCATTTT
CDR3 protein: CASSQKGTLGQGGNQPQHF

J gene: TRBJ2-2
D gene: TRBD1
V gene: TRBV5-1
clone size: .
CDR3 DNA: TGCGCCAGCAGCCCGGGACAGGGGCGGAACACCGGGGAGCTGTTTTTT
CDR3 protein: CASSPGQGRNTGELFF

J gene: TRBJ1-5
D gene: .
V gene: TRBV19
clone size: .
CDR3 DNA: TGTGCCAGTTGTCACAGCAATCAGCCCCAGCATTTT
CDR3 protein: CASCHSNQPQHF

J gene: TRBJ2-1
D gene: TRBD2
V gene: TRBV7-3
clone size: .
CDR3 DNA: TGTGCCAGCAGCTTAACTCGGACGGGAGGGCTCGGTGAGCAGTTCTTC
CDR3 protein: CASSLTRTGGLGEQFF

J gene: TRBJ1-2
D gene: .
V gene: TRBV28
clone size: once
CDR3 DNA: TGTGCCAGCAGCACCTACGTCGGGGCGGGGGATGATGGCTACACCTTC
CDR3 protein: CASSTYVGAGDDGYTF

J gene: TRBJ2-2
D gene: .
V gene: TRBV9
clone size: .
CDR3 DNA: TGTGCCAGCAGCGTAGGCAGCACCGGGGAGCTGTTTTTT
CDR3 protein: CASSVGSTGELFF

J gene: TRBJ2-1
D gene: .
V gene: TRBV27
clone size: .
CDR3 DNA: TGTGCCAGCACCGCCTACAATGAGCAGTTCTTC
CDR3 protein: CASTAYNEQFF

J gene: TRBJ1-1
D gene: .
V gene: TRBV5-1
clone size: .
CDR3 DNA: TGCGCCAGCAGCTCGCTGGGGTACAACACTGAAGCTTTCTTT
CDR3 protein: CASSSLGYNTEAFF

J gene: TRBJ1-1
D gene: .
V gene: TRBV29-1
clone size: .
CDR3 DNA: TGCAGCGTTGAGGTTGGAAACACTGAAGCTTTCTTT
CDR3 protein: CSVEVGNTEAFF

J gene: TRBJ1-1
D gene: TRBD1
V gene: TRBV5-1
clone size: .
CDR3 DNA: TGCGCCAGTTACCGGGACAGCCTATCTGAAGCTTTCTTT
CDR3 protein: CASYRDSLSEAFF